Listed below are T cell receptor beta chains from one sample, sequenced in a study of PD-1 blockade in classical Hodgkin lymphoma. TCRdb's table, derived via immunoSEQ multiplex PCR, lists solely in-frame clones and lacks some. The table includes fewer than 65,000 clones, around nine tenths detected once. Sample: peripheral blood mononuclear cells (PBMCs), taken at baseline. The source of these receptors is a human donor with classical Hodgkin lymphoma. CDR3s include the opening cysteine and the closing phenylalanine or tryptophan. A D gene is named only where the DNA matches it firmly. Clone size is stated in some rows and not others, as once, few, many or a class when expanded.

V gene	clone size	D gene	J gene	CDR3 protein	CDR3 DNA
TRBV6-6	NA	NA	TRBJ2-5	CASSPGEETQYF	TGTGCCAGCAGTCCAGGGGAGGAGACCCAGTACTTC
TRBV27	NA	NA	TRBJ2-7	CASSYQGSSYEQYF	TGTGCCAGCAGTTATCAGGGAAGCTCCTACGAGCAGTACTTC
TRBV11-2	NA	NA	TRBJ1-1	CASSLQHMNTEAFF	TGTGCCAGCAGCTTACAGCACATGAACACTGAAGCTTTCTTT
TRBV9	NA	NA	TRBJ1-4	CASQREINEKLFF	TGTGCCAGCCAACGGGAGATTAATGAAAAACTGTTTTTT
TRBV18	NA	TRBD2	TRBJ2-4	CASSDLAGVLNIQYF	TGTGCCAGCTCAGATCTAGCGGGAGTTCTGAACATTCAGTACTTC
TRBV27	NA	TRBD1	TRBJ2-7	CASSIRGQGGYEQYF	TGTGCCAGCAGTATCAGGGGGCAGGGGGGCTACGAGCAGTACTTC
TRBV5-4	once	TRBD2	TRBJ2-3	CASSPGTSGRTDTQYF	TGTGCCAGCAGCCCCGGGACTAGCGGCCGCACAGATACGCAGTATTTT
TRBV27	NA	NA	TRBJ2-2	CASTLLGRGGGELFF	TGTGCCAGCACCCTCCTGGGCAGGGGAGGGGGGGAGCTGTTTTTT
TRBV10-3	NA	TRBD2	TRBJ2-7	CAISERGGEQYF	TGTGCCATCAGTGAGCGCGGGGGTGAGCAGTACTTC
TRBV4-2	NA	NA	TRBJ1-4	CASSQEGGDEKLFF	TGTGCCAGCAGCCAAGAGGGAGGGGATGAAAAACTGTTTTTT
TRBV6-1	NA	TRBD1	TRBJ1-1	CASMGQGRRRTEAFF	TGTGCCAGCATGGGACAGGGTCGTAGACGGACTGAAGCTTTCTTT
TRBV6-5	NA	TRBD2	TRBJ2-1	CASNPLAGGQNEQFF	TGTGCCAGCAACCCCTTAGCGGGGGGGCAAAATGAGCAGTTCTTC
TRBV5-5	NA	NA	TRBJ2-7	CASSPLHEQYF	TGTGCCAGCAGTCCCCTTCATGAGCAGTACTTC
TRBV6-1	NA	TRBD2	TRBJ2-7	CASSEWTRAYEQYF	TGTGCCAGCAGTGAATGGACTAGGGCCTACGAGCAGTACTTC
TRBV5-4	NA	NA	TRBJ2-5	CASTWGETQYF	TGTGCCAGCACCTGGGGAGAGACCCAGTACTTC
TRBV6-1	NA	NA	TRBJ2-5	CASFRVRETQYF	TGTGCCAGCTTCCGGGTTCGAGAGACCCAGTACTTC
TRBV4-1	NA	TRBD1	TRBJ2-3	CASSHSGPTGDTQYF	TGCGCCAGCAGCCATTCAGGCCCAACAGGGGACACGCAGTATTTT
TRBV5-4	NA	TRBD2	TRBJ2-7	CASSLAGSSYEQYF	TGTGCCAGCAGCTTAGCGGGGAGCTCCTACGAGCAGTACTTC
TRBV9	NA	NA	TRBJ2-1	CASSVVGASSYNEQFF	TGTGCCAGCAGCGTAGTGGGGGCCAGCTCCTACAATGAGCAGTTCTTC
TRBV6-1	NA	NA	TRBJ2-7	CASSVGVRTYEQYF	TGTGCCAGCAGCGTCGGGGTGAGGACGTACGAGCAGTACTTC
TRBV27	NA	NA	TRBJ2-7	CASTPRAGLYEQYF	TGTGCCAGCACCCCACGGGCGGGGCTCTACGAGCAGTACTTC
TRBV6-1	NA	TRBD2	TRBJ2-1	CASSFGTSGKNEQFF	TGTGCCAGCAGTTTCGGGACTAGCGGGAAGAATGAGCAGTTCTTC
TRBV2	NA	TRBD1	TRBJ2-7	CASRTGREQYF	TGTGCCAGCCGGACAGGGCGCGAGCAGTACTTC
TRBV5-5	NA	NA	TRBJ2-7	CASSGRNYEQYF	TGTGCCAGCAGCGGACGGAACTACGAGCAGTACTTC
TRBV19	NA	NA	TRBJ2-6	CASSSGANVLTF	TGTGCCAGTAGTTCTGGGGCCAACGTCCTGACTTTC
TRBV5-6	NA	TRBD1	TRBJ1-1	CASSFTPGQGFSEAFF	TGTGCCAGCAGCTTTACCCCGGGACAGGGATTCTCTGAAGCTTTCTTT
TRBV5-4	NA	NA	TRBJ2-5	CASSLGSIFQETQYF	TGTGCCAGCAGCTTGGGAAGCATCTTCCAAGAGACCCAGTACTTC
TRBV27	once	NA	TRBJ1-1	CASSQLRGRNTEAFF	TGTGCCAGCAGCCAACTGAGGGGGAGGAACACTGAAGCTTTCTTT
TRBV10-1	NA	NA	TRBJ1-1	CASRRGENTEAFF	TGCGCCAGCAGACGGGGGGAGAACACTGAAGCTTTCTTT
TRBV5-4	NA	TRBD1	TRBJ2-6	CASSRGQGQGGANVLTF	TGTGCCAGCAGTCGGGGACAGGGTCAGGGTGGGGCCAACGTCCTGACTTTC
TRBV19	NA	TRBD1	TRBJ2-1	CASRFGTGEVYNEQFF	TGTGCCAGTAGATTTGGGACAGGGGAGGTCTACAATGAGCAGTTCTTC
TRBV4-1	NA	NA	TRBJ1-4	CASSQGGDNEKLFF	TGCGCCAGCAGCCAAGGGGGGGATAATGAAAAACTGTTTTTT
TRBV19	NA	TRBD1	TRBJ2-7	CASSHPRDRPYEQYF	TGTGCCAGTAGTCACCCCCGGGACAGACCCTACGAGCAGTACTTC
TRBV6-5	NA	TRBD1	TRBJ2-5	CASSSTGTETQYF	TGTGCCAGCAGTTCGACAGGGACAGAGACCCAGTACTTC
TRBV7-2	NA	NA	TRBJ2-1	CASSKGIGEQFF	TGTGCCAGCAGCAAGGGTATTGGTGAGCAGTTCTTC
TRBV7-3	NA	TRBD1	TRBJ2-2	CASSSGTGLTGELFF	TGTGCCAGCAGCTCCGGGACAGGGCTCACCGGGGAGCTGTTTTTT
TRBV28	NA	TRBD2	TRBJ2-3	CASSLGGLAGAFSTDTQYF	TGTGCCAGCAGTTTAGGGGGACTAGCGGGGGCCTTCTCCACAGATACGCAGTATTTT
TRBV7-9	once	TRBD2	TRBJ2-1	CASSLTLAGYNEQFF	TGTGCCAGCAGCTTAACACTAGCGGGGTACAATGAGCAGTTCTTC
TRBV7-9	once	NA	TRBJ2-3	CASSPPADTQYF	TGTGCCAGCAGCCCTCCGGCGGATACGCAGTATTTT
TRBV7-8	NA	TRBD2	TRBJ2-5	CASSLLRGIQETQYF	TGTGCCAGCAGCTTGTTGCGGGGGATACAAGAGACCCAGTACTTC
TRBV19	NA	TRBD2	TRBJ2-1	CASSIDRGGSRYEQFF	TGTGCCAGTAGTATAGATCGGGGCGGGAGTCGTTATGAGCAGTTCTTC
TRBV28	NA	NA	TRBJ1-4	CASSLTGTNEKLFF	TGTGCCAGCAGTTTGACAGGTACTAATGAAAAACTGTTTTTT